The source of this T cell receptor beta chain is a study of blood T cell repertoires in COVID-19. Clones were read by immunoSEQ multiplex PCR, and TCRdb kept only the in-frame ones, dropping some. The profile shows some 260,000 clones, about 86% of them singletons. The CDR3 spans 13 residues. The V gene end was trimmed by 5 bases and the J gene end by 9 bases; junction bases not matched to a gene: 7. This clonotype was sampled from a man older than 75 with acute or convalescent COVID-19. This chain connects TRBV12-3 or TRBV12-4 to TRBJ1-5; 7 bases are shared with TRBD1. The specimen sequenced was peripheral blood. This CDR3 reads CASSPRDSRPQHF. In DNA form, the CDR3 reads TGTGCCAGCAGTCCCCGGGACAGTCGGCCCCAGCATTTT.